A single sample gave rise to the 8 T cell receptor beta chains below, sequenced in a study of CD8 T cells in ankylosing spondylitis. TCRdb itself ran the 5' RACE reads through MiXCR, one entry per CDR3 protein. The table shows about 69,000 distinct CDR3 sequences, with roughly 5.2% occurring only once. Sequencing was done on a sample of blood, either unsorted or a sorted T cell fraction (not recorded which). These receptors all stem from a male donor with ankylosing spondylitis or in good health (not recorded which).

Many counts were recorded for this clonotype. The rearrangement joins TRBV10-3 to TRBJ2-3; D gene ambiguous. V lost 0 bases and J 1 base, leaving 11 bases between the germline ends. This CDR3 region has 16 residues. The germline V gene encodes CDR1 ENHRY and CDR2 SYGVKD. CDR3 sequence (DNA): TGTGCCATCAGTGAGTCTGGAAATCCTCGCACAGATACGCAGTATTTT. Translating gives CAISESGNPRTDTQYF.

This clonotype has ten or more counts. The J gene is TRBJ1-5, the V gene TRBV6-1; 10 nucleotides agree with TRBD1. The CDR3 runs to 14 residues. The trim removed 3 bases at V and 6 bases at J, leaving 2 bases unmatched. The germline gives CDR1 MNHNS, CDR2 SASEGT. In nucleotides, the CDR3 is TGTGCCAGCAGTGATGGGACAGGGGTTCAGCCCCAGCATTTT. Protein: CASSDGTGVQPQHF.

This clonotype was seen repeatedly, ten times or more. The chain uses TRBV4-1 and TRBJ1-1, with D maybe TRBD1 (5 bases). The CDR3 runs 15 residues. V was clipped by 0 bases and J by 0 bases, with 8 bases between them. CDR1 and CDR2 (germline): MGHRA, YSYEKL. Written as DNA, the CDR3 is TGCGCCAGCAGCCAAGAAGGGACTCTGAACACTGAAGCTTTCTTT. It codes for CASSQEGTLNTEAFF.

Ten or more counts support this clonotype. The V gene is TRBV9, the J gene TRBJ2-7, with 8 nucleotides matching TRBD1. Germline values: CDR1 SGDLS, CDR2 YYNGEE. The CDR3 extends over 16 amino acids. The V and J ends lost 0 bases and 4 bases, in that order; junction bases with no gene match: 9. The CDR3 here is CASSVEGQGAAYEQYF. The DNA of the CDR3 is TGTGCCAGCAGCGTAGAAGGGCAGGGGGCTGCGTACGAGCAGTACTTC. Drawing the rest from reference TRBV9 and TRBJ2-7, the complete variable domain is DSGVTQTPKHLITATGQRVTLRCSPRSGDLSVYWYQQSLDQGLQFLIQYYNGEERAKGNILERFSAQQFPDLHSELNLSSLELGDSALYFCASSVEGQGAAYEQYFGPGTRLTVT.

This clonotype has at least ten counts. V gene TRBV5-1 combines with J gene TRBJ2-1; 10 nucleotides align to TRBD2. CDR1 is SGHRS and CDR2 is YFSETQ in the germline V gene. The CDR3 totals 15 residues. J lost 9 bases, V lost 4 bases, and 10 bases had no gene match. This chain's CDR3 is CASSLTGQRGGEQFF. The CDR3 DNA follows: TGCGCCAGCAGCCTCACGGGACAGCGGGGGGGTGAGCAGTTCTTC.

The J gene is TRBJ2-5, the V gene TRBV12-3 or TRBV12-4, with 7 bases lining up with TRBD2. The CDR3 spans 16 residues. V lost 5 bases and J lost 1; bases outside the gene matches: 10. The CDR3 DNA follows: TGTGCCAGCAGTCGCCAACGGCGGGGGAGCCAAGAGACCCAGTACTTC. Translating gives CASSRQRRGSQETQYF.

This clonotype was counted at least ten times. The chain is built from TRBV4-2 and TRBJ2-2, with a tentative D call TRBD1 (5 bases). V lost 4 bases and J lost 0, with 12 bases in between. From germline, CDR1 is LGHNA and CDR2 YNFKEQ. CDR3 length: 16 amino acids. The CDR3 region has the DNA TGTGCCAGCAGCCCGGACAACAACGCGAACACCGGGGAGCTGTTTTTT. This codes for CASSPDNNANTGELFF.

This clonotype was picked up many times. This sequence joins TRBV20-1 and TRBJ1-5; D uncertain. Per germline, CDR1 DFQATT and CDR2 SNEGSKA (reference sequence). Trimming stripped 1 base from V and 0 bases from J, with 7 bases between. This CDR3 contains 14 residues. This CDR3 is CSARGGNSNQPQHF. DNA of the CDR3: TGCAGTGCTAGAGGGGGAAATAGCAATCAGCCCCAGCATTTT.